The present T cell receptor (beta chain) was sequenced within a study of CD8 T cells in ankylosing spondylitis. Library preparation for TCR beta used quantitative 5'-RACE with molecular barcodes. TCRdb reanalysed the 5' RACE reads using MiXCR and keeps one entry per CDR3 protein. Altogether about 240,000 distinct CDR3 sequences are present, 8% to 9.5% being singletons, with the ten largest covering about 6.5%. Many counts were recorded for this clonotype. The target antigen is unknown. Study-wide results and limits: In reactive arthritis synovial fluid and blood, some motif variants had been reported before.

This CDR3 is built from 13 residues. The V and J ends lost 6 bases and 7 bases respectively, with 10 bases between them. The germline V gene has CDR1 MNHEY and CDR2 SVGEGT. The rearrangement links TRBV6-2 or TRBV6-3 to TRBJ1-6; D possibly corresponds to TRBD1 (6 bases). The source material was blood, either unsorted or a sorted T cell fraction (not recorded which). The sequence was obtained from a male donor with ankylosing spondylitis or in good health (not recorded which). The CDR3 coding sequence is TGTGCCAGCAGCAGGACAGTGAATTCACCCCTCCACTTT. Translation gives CASSRTVNSPLHF.